These T cell receptor beta chains were read from a single sample in a study of shared clonotypes between healthy human individuals. Produced via immunoSEQ multiplex PCR; TCRdb's table is partial and in-frame only. The data hold around 750,000 clones, with under 80% observed a single time. The sequencing input was memory CD4+ T cells sorted from blood. The source is a woman aged 25 to 39 in good health. CDR3s include the opening cysteine and the closing phenylalanine or tryptophan. The order of the fields is V gene, D gene, J gene, CDR3 DNA, CDR3 protein. The D gene is left open where the match is weak.

TRBV2	NA	TRBJ2-3	TGTGCCAGCAGTGTAGGACTAGGGGGAAAAACAGATACGCAGTATTTT	CASSVGLGGKTDTQYF
TRBV13	NA	TRBJ2-4	TGTGCCAGCAGCCCGAAGACCCTAGCCAAAAACATTCAGTACTTC	CASSPKTLAKNIQYF
TRBV11-2	NA	TRBJ2-5	TGTGCCAGCAGCTTAGTAAGGAGCGGACAAGAGACCCAGTACTTC	CASSLVRSGQETQYF
TRBV19	NA	TRBJ1-2	TGTGCCAGTAATCAGAACAGGAATAATGGCTACACCTTC	CASNQNRNNGYTF
TRBV5-4	NA	TRBJ2-3	TGTGCCAGCAGCTTGCTAGCCACAGATACGCAGTATTTT	CASSLLATDTQYF
TRBV13	NA	TRBJ1-4	TGTGCCAGCAGCTCTAAGACAGGCCCTAATGAAAAACTGTTTTTT	CASSSKTGPNEKLFF
TRBV28	TRBD1	TRBJ1-2	TGTGCCAGCAGCCGGACAGGGGGCTACACCTTC	CASSRTGGYTF
TRBV18	TRBD2	TRBJ2-2	TGTGCCAGCTCACCACCGATCTCTAGCGGGTTTGAAGGGGAGCTGTTTTTT	CASSPPISSGFEGELFF
TRBV6-5	TRBD1	TRBJ1-4	TGTGCCAGCAGTAGGGACAGGGGTAATGAAAAACTGTTTTTT	CASSRDRGNEKLFF
TRBV5-5	TRBD1	TRBJ1-1	TGTGCCAGCAGCGAGACAGGGGGCGCGGTTGAAGCTTTCTTT	CASSETGGAVEAFF
TRBV12-5	NA	TRBJ2-1	TGTGCTAGCCGGGGACGGTTCTTC	CASRGRFF